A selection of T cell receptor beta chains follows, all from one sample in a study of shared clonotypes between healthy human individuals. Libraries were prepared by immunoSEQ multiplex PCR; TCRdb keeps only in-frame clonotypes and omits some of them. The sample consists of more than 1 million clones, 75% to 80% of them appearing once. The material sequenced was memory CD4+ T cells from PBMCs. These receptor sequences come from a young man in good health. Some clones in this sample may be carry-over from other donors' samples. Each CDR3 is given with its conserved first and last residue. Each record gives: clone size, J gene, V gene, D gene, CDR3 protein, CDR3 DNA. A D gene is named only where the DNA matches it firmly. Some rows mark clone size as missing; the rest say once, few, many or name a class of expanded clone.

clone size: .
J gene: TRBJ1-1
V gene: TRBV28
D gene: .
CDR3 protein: CASRGQAGTSLAGAFF
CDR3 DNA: TGTGCCAGCAGGGGCCAAGCCGGGACTTCTTTAGCCGGAGCTTTCTTT

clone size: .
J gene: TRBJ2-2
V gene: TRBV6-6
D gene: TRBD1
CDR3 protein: CATTKQGASPGELFF
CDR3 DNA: TGTGCCACCACTAAACAGGGGGCATCACCCGGGGAGCTGTTTTTT

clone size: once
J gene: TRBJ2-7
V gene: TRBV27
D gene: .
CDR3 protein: CAPPVIYEQYF
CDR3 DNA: TGTGCACCCCCTGTGATCTACGAGCAGTACTTC

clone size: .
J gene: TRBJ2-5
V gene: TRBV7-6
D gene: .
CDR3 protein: CASSLGTGLGKTQYF
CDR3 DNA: TGTGCCAGCAGCTTAGGTACCGGGTTAGGAAAGACCCAGTACTTC

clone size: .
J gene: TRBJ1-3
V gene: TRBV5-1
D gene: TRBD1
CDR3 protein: CASSLAGTELSGNTIYF
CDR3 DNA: TGCGCCAGCAGCTTGGCCGGGACAGAGCTCTCTGGAAACACCATATATTTT

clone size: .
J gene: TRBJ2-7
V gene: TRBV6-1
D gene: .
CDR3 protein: CASSEAHLGYEQYF
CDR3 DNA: TGTGCCAGCAGTGAAGCACATCTGGGGTACGAGCAGTACTTC

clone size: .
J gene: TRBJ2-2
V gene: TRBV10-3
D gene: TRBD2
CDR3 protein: CAISPDVAGPGELFF
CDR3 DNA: TGTGCCATCAGTCCGGACGTAGCGGGACCCGGGGAGCTGTTTTTT

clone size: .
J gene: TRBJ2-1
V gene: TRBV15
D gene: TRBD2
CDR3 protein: CATSRGLAGANEQFF
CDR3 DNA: TGTGCCACCAGCAGAGGACTAGCGGGAGCCAATGAGCAGTTCTTC

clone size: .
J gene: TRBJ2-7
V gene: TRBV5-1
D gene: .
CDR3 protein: CASSYTGQESYEQYF
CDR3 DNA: TGCGCCAGCAGCTACACAGGGCAGGAGTCCTACGAGCAGTACTTC

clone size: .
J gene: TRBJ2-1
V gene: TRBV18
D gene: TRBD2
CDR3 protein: CASSPVGAGVYNEQFF
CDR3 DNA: TGTGCCAGCTCGCCCGTAGGAGCGGGAGTGTACAATGAGCAGTTCTTC

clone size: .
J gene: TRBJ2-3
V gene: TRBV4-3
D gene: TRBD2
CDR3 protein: CASSQDPRTSGRSTDTQYF
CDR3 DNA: TGCGCCAGCAGCCAAGACCCTAGGACTAGCGGGAGGAGCACAGATACGCAGTATTTT